This T cell receptor beta chain was captured in a study of CD8 T cells in ankylosing spondylitis. V shed 3 bases and J shed 6 bases, with 2 bases lying between them. The CDR3 is made up of 11 amino acids. In its sample, this clonotype was seen many times. Its antigen remains unknown. TCRdb passed the 5' RACE reads through MiXCR, listing each CDR3 protein once. In the table there are 300,000 to 400,000 distinct CDR3 sequences, approximately 15% of which are singletons. Findings and limits, study-wide: Before this, some motif variants had been reported in reactive arthritis synovial fluid and blood.

The receptor's source is a male donor with ankylosing spondylitis or in good health (not recorded which). Sequencing was done on a sample of blood, either unsorted or a sorted T cell fraction (not recorded which). The genes are TRBV12-3 or TRBV12-4 and TRBJ1-4; D unclear. The CDR3, as DNA: TGTGCCAGCAGTTTCGATGAAAAACTGTTTTTT. It codes for CASSFDEKLFF.